This TCR beta chain was sequenced in a study of blood T cells in healthy people across ages. Study summary: Template switching captured about one barcoded beta molecule per two T cells.

Study-wide findings and caveats: The fall in TCR beta diversity per million T cells was roughly linear with age.

CDR3 length equals 13 residues. The ends were cut back, 0 bases at V and 3 bases at J, with 5 bases in the middle. Germline CDR1 and CDR2: SGHTA and FQGTGA. For the second PCR, which ran for about 7 to 12 cycles, a sample-barcoded 5' primer and a J-beta primer mix were used. TCRdb analysed the 5' RACE reads with MiXCR anew, one entry per CDR3 protein. The sample contains around 800,000 distinct CDR3 sequences, about 59% of which appear only once. A word on this clonotype: Its specificity is unknown.

V gene TRBV7-3 combines with J gene TRBJ1-1; no definite D call. This clonotype was obtained from a man aged 30 to 45 in good health. Sequencing input: blood. The CDR3 coding sequence is TGTGCCAGCAGCTTAACGACCTACACTGAAGCTTTCTTT. It codes for CASSLTTYTEAFF.